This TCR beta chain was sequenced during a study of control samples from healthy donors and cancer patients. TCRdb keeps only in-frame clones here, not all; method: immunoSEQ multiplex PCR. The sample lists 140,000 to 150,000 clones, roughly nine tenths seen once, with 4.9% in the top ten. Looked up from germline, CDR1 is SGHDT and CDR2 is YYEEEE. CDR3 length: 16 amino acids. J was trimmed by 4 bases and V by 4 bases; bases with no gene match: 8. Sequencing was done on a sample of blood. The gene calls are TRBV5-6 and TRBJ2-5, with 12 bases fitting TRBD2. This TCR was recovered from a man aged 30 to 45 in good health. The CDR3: CASSSIETSGRETQYF. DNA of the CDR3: TGTGCCAGCAGCAGTATCGAGACTAGCGGGAGAGAGACCCAGTACTTC.